The T cell receptor (beta chain) under discussion was sequenced for a study of blood T cell repertoires in COVID-19 (dated by TCRdb to 2020 to 2021). With respect to the entire study: Samples from collaborators originated in the United States, Italy and Spain and spanned both the acute and convalescent phases of COVID-19. The prospective study material was composed of cDNA or gDNA derived from T cells, B-cell-depleted T cells, or PBMCs. Deeply sampled blood TCRbeta repertoires from subjects exposed to, actively infected with, or recovered from COVID-19 were included in the dataset. A freely available public database, intended as a resource for researchers studying the immune response to SARS-CoV-2, is where the repertoires were released. The samples were drawn from two sources: the first 160 participants of the ongoing ImmuneRACE study, and 1,000 to 1,500 subjects contributed by 6 global collaborators. Sample metadata almost always included a de-identified subject ID, COVID-19 status, age in years and sex. Where HLA class I and class II types were available, the types were taken from metadata supplied by the sample provider, not from assay-based typing. Broad study findings and their caveats: The amount of clinical and demographic metadata varied by source and participant and was provided uncurated.

The table lists this clone with a count of one. It has no known antigen specificity. No much larger clone exists at a distance of one base, and base qualities are not known. Collaborating institutions collected whole blood in K2EDTA tubes following their own protocols. For TCRbeta analysis, collaborators shipped samples in one of three forms: frozen whole blood, isolated PBMCs, or DNA extracted from either of those sample types. The immunoSEQ Assay, a bias-controlled multiplex PCR, was used to amplify TCRbeta CDR3 regions from genomic DNA. Per the authors' processing: Within the assay, amplification of reference gene primers was used to estimate how many nucleated cells each sample contained. To quantify the absolute abundance of each unique TCRbeta CDR3 rearrangement, sequence reads were collapsed and filtered. For each sample, productive Simpson clonality was calculated as the square root of Simpson's diversity index over productive rearrangements. TCRdb obtained this table from immuneACCESS and retained in-frame rearrangements with V and J assigned. These tables miss some clones; where compared with another copy, unresolved V genes account for less than half of the shortfall, and the remainder is unexplained. V and J calls and clone size follow that table, whereas D and trimming were derived from the DNA. The sample table records 200,000 or so clones; approximately 85% of these occur just once. The ten largest clones add up to 10% to 11% of the sample.

V is pruned by 5 bases and J by 8 bases, leaving 11 bases of the junction without a gene match. The CDR3 holds 15 amino acids from the cysteine to the phenylalanine. The kept DNA is CDR3 alone, 45 bases in frame from the first base. In the germline V gene (reference sequence), CDR1 corresponds to LNHDA and CDR2 to SQIVND. The TCR originated in a human donor with active or convalescent COVID-19. The donor label of this sample is uncertain. The sequence links TRBV19 to TRBJ2-1; TRBD2 lines up with 8 middle nucleotides. The sample taken for sequencing was peripheral blood. The CDR3: CASSLLAGQWDEQFF. The DNA reads as follows: TGTGCCAGTAGTCTGCTAGCGGGTCAGTGGGATGAGCAGTTCTTC.